Following are 23 T cell receptor beta chains from one sample sequenced in a study of cytomegalovirus exposure and HLA in healthy donors. This PCR relied on a set of 60 Vbeta primers and 13 Jbeta primers. Measured with immunoSEQ multiplex PCR; TCRdb has only the in-frame clones, and not every one. The table has 110,000 or so clones, 82% seen once. The sample comprised PBMCs. These receptors were taken from a young woman in good health and CMV-seronegative.

This chain joins TRBV6-4 and TRBJ2-3; the match to TRBD1 covers 8 bases. Germline lookup yields CDR1 MRHNA and CDR2 SNTAGT. The CDR3 spans 16 residues. V lost 2 bases and J lost 0; bases outside the gene matches: 4. DNA of the CDR3: TGTGCCAGCAGTGACCTTGACAGGGGCAGCACAGATACGCAGTATTTT. This translates into CASSDLDRGSTDTQYF.

The chain combines TRBV6-1 with TRBJ1-2; no clear D. Germline CDR1 reads MNHNS; CDR2 reads SASEGT. The CDR3 consists of 13 residues. V lost 2 bases, J lost 2 bases, and 6 bases lay in between. The CDR3 nucleotides are TGTGCCAGCAGTGAATTCTCCAACTATGGCTACACCTTC. It codes for CASSEFSNYGYTF.

This clone was seen just once. The J gene is TRBJ2-1, the V gene TRBV28; TRBD2 aligns across 7 bases. With 5 bases clipped from V and 2 bases from J, the junction kept 12 bases outside the gene matches. Germline V gene sequence: CDR1 MDHEN, CDR2 SYDVKM. The CDR3 is 17 amino acids. Here the CDR3 reads CASSTASGPGAYNEQFF. The CDR3 DNA reads as TGTGCCAGCAGTACCGCTAGCGGCCCCGGTGCCTACAATGAGCAGTTCTTC. Full variable domain (outside the CDR3, taken from reference TRBV28 and TRBJ2-1): DVKVTQSSRYLVKRTGEKVFLECVQDMDHENMFWYRQDPGLGLRLIYFSYDVKMKEKGDIPEGYSVSREKKERFSLILESASTNQTSMYLCASSTASGPGAYNEQFFGPGTRLTVL.

The chain has TRBV19 and TRBJ2-2; possible D gene TRBD2, 6 bases. This CDR3 spans 15 amino acids. Between the trimmed V and J ends, which lost 9 bases and 6 bases, there was a span of 20 bases. Per the germline V gene, CDR1 is LNHDA and CDR2 is SQIVND (reference sequence). In nucleotides, the CDR3 is TGTGCCAGCACGCCGGGAGCAGAGGTGGCCGGGGAGCTGTTTTTT. It translates to CASTPGAEVAGELFF. Variable domain in full (rest from reference TRBV19 and TRBJ2-2): DGGITQSPKYLFRKEGQNVTLSCEQNLNHDAMYWYRQDPGQGLRLIYYSQIVNDFQKGDIAEGYSVSREKKESFPLTVTSAQKNPTAFYLCASTPGAEVAGELFFGEGSRLTVL.

The chain couples TRBV6-4 to TRBJ2-7, with TRBD2 matching 14 bases. The germline V gene encodes CDR1 MRHNA and CDR2 SNTAGT. The ends lost 2 bases at V and 6 bases at J; junction bases unmatched: 0. This CDR3 has 14 residues. The CDR3 loop reads CASSDGLAGGEQYF. For the CDR3, the DNA is TGTGCCAGCAGTGACGGACTAGCGGGAGGCGAGCAGTACTTC.

The gene calls are TRBV2 and TRBJ2-7, with 7 nucleotides matching TRBD1. Trimming at V came to 9 bases and at J to 3 bases, leaving 11 bases not matched to a gene. This CDR3 has 14 residues. CDR1 and CDR2 (germline): SNHLY, FYNNEI. The CDR3 DNA reads as TGTGCCAGTAGGGGGCAGGGTGGTGTCTACGAGCAGTACTTC. Its translation is CASRGQGGVYEQYF.

The genes are TRBV5-4 and TRBJ2-5; 7 bases fit TRBD1. This CDR3 contains 13 residues. Germline lookup yields CDR1 SGHNT and CDR2 YYREEE (reference sequence). The ends lost 3 bases at V and 3 bases at J; junction bases unmatched: 2. This CDR3 reads CASSYRGEETQYF. Here the CDR3 DNA reads TGTGCCAGCAGCTACAGGGGTGAAGAGACCCAGTACTTC.

The rearrangement links TRBV19 to TRBJ1-1; tentatively, D is TRBD1 (6 bases). The V and J ends lost 1 base and 2 bases respectively, with 8 bases between them. This CDR3 is built from 14 residues. Germline CDR1 is LNHDA and CDR2 is SQIVND (reference sequence). The CDR3 region has the DNA TGTGCCAGTAGTATAGGAGGGGGAAACACTGAAGCTTTCTTT. It translates to CASSIGGGNTEAFF.

This rearrangement joins TRBV19 to TRBJ1-3, with D tentatively TRBD1 (5 bases). The germline CDR1 and CDR2 sequences are LNHDA and SQIVND (reference sequence). The length of the CDR3 is 13 residues. The V end was cut by 5 bases, the J end by 2 bases, with 7 bases between. The CDR3 coding sequence is TGTGCCAGTAGTGAACAGGCTGGAAACACCATATATTTT. Translated, it gives CASSEQAGNTIYF. The full variable domain, its missing parts supplied by reference TRBV19 and TRBJ1-3, is DGGITQSPKYLFRKEGQNVTLSCEQNLNHDAMYWYRQDPGQGLRLIYYSQIVNDFQKGDIAEGYSVSREKKESFPLTVTSAQKNPTAFYLCASSEQAGNTIYFGEGSWLTVV.

The V gene is TRBV5-1, the J gene TRBJ2-3; a possible D gene is TRBD2 (5 bases). Per the germline V gene, CDR1 is SGHRS and CDR2 is YFSETQ. Trimming took 0 bases from V and 1 from J, leaving 12 bases between them. There are 16 residues in the CDR3. Here the CDR3 reads CASSLAVGAGTDTQYF. DNA of the CDR3: TGCGCCAGCAGCTTGGCCGTGGGAGCCGGCACAGATACGCAGTATTTT. Full variable domain (rest looked up from reference TRBV5-1 and TRBJ2-3): KAGVTQTPRYLIKTRGQQVTLSCSPISGHRSVSWYQQTPGQGLQFLFEYFSETQRNKGNFPGRFSGRQFSNSRSEMNVSTLELGDSALYLCASSLAVGAGTDTQYFGPGTRLTVL.

Written as DNA, the CDR3 is TGTGCCAGCAGCCAAGTTGTCGCAGGGAGGGGGAATGGGGCCAACGTCCTGACTTTC. This encodes CASSQVVAGRGNGANVLTF. The chain is built from TRBV4-2 and TRBJ2-6; the D gene is possibly TRBD2 (7 bases). Trimming left V 1 base short and J 3 bases short, with 19 bases between. CDR3 length: 19 amino acids. Germline V CDR1 and CDR2: LGHNA, YNFKEQ.

This chain joins TRBV5-1 and TRBJ2-1; possibly TRBD2 for D (7 bases). The CDR3 spans 12 residues. CDR1 SGHRS and CDR2 YFSETQ come from the germline V gene. Trimming stripped 7 bases from V and 8 bases from J, with 13 bases between. The CDR3, as DNA: TGCGCCAGCGGGGGGGCCGGCGATGAGCAGTTCTTC. Translated: CASGGAGDEQFF.

The chain uses TRBV28 and TRBJ1-5; the D is unclear. The V end was cut by 2 bases, the J end by 0 bases, with 8 bases between. This CDR3 spans 15 amino acids. In germline, CDR1 is MDHEN, CDR2 SYDVKM. The CDR3 region has the DNA TGTGCCAGCAGTTTACCCCCTATTAGCAATCAGCCCCAGCATTTT. This encodes CASSLPPISNQPQHF.

This clone has more than one count but fewer than ten. The rearrangement joins TRBV6-5 to TRBJ1-1, with D unresolved. Trimming shortened V by 6 bases and J by 2 bases, and 7 bases separated the two germline ends. The germline CDR1 and CDR2 sequences are MNHEY and SVGAGI. This CDR3 region has 12 residues. The CDR3 spells CASREGNTEAFF. The CDR3 nucleotides are TGTGCCAGCAGGGAGGGAAACACTGAAGCTTTCTTT.

This clone was observed a few times. The chain carries TRBV5-1 and TRBJ2-1; D might be TRBD2 (6 bases). Per the germline V gene, CDR1 is SGHRS and CDR2 is YFSETQ. V lost 4 bases and J lost 7, with 24 bases in between. The CDR3 runs 17 residues. CDR3 sequence: CASSRGVFGGFGNEQFF. CDR3 in DNA: TGCGCCAGCAGCCGAGGGGTATTCGGGGGATTTGGAAATGAGCAGTTCTTC.

The chain combines TRBV7-9 with TRBJ2-6; 10 bases are a match to TRBD2. V trimming: 5 bases; J trimming: 2 bases; junction bases outside the gene matches: 6. Germline V gives CDR1 SEHNR, CDR2 FQNEAQ (reference sequence). This CDR3 is built from 17 residues. The CDR3 region is CASSPSGGFTGANVLTF. The CDR3 region has the DNA TGTGCCAGCAGCCCTAGCGGGGGCTTTACTGGGGCCAACGTCCTGACTTTC.

V and J are TRBV5-8 and TRBJ1-2; D uncertain. The CDR3 is 11 amino acids. With 2 bases removed from V and 4 bases from J, the gap between germline ends came to 3 bases. The germline CDR1 and CDR2 sequences are SGHTS and YDEGEE. The CDR3: CASSLAYGYTF. CDR3 DNA: TGTGCCAGCAGCTTAGCCTATGGCTACACCTTC.

The sample holds one count of this clone. The chain couples TRBV20-1 to TRBJ1-2; D gene uncertain. The CDR3 runs 10 residues. The V end lost 5 bases, the J end lost 3 bases, and 4 bases lay between the germline ends. Germline V gene lookup returns CDR1 DFQATT and CDR2 SNEGSKA (reference sequence). CDR3 loop: CSAGHYGYTF. As DNA, the CDR3 is TGCAGTGCTGGCCACTATGGCTACACCTTC.

This chain connects TRBV7-2 to TRBJ1-2; 7 bases map to TRBD1. The CDR3 is made up of 14 amino acids. Germline assignment: CDR1 SGHTA and CDR2 FQGNSA. V shed 2 bases, J shed 4 bases, and the junction held 4 bases outside the gene matches. This chain's CDR3 is CASSLQGEGYGYTF. CDR3 sequence (DNA): TGTGCCAGCAGCTTACAGGGGGAAGGCTATGGCTACACCTTC.

Only a few counts were recorded for this clone. The V and J genes are TRBV28 and TRBJ2-3, with 9 bases lining up with TRBD1. The V and J ends lost 5 bases and 0 bases, in that order; junction bases with no gene match: 12. The germline gives CDR1 MDHEN, CDR2 SYDVKM. The CDR3 is 18 residues long. The CDR3 bases are TGTGCCAGCAGTGAAACCGGGACAGGGATTTCTAGCACAGATACGCAGTATTTT. Protein: CASSETGTGISSTDTQYF.

The chain couples TRBV20-1 to TRBJ1-1; D possibly corresponds to TRBD1 (6 bases). Germline V lookup: CDR1 DFQATT, CDR2 SNEGSKA (reference sequence). The CDR3 extends over 11 amino acids. V was pared by 5 bases and J by 8 bases, with 12 bases between. CDR3 nucleotides: TGCAGTGCTGCCCGGGACATAGAAGCTTTCTTT. Encoded protein: CSAARDIEAFF.

This rearrangement joins TRBV9 to TRBJ2-5, with a tentative D call TRBD1 (6 bases). This CDR3 is built from 14 residues. The germline V gene has CDR1 SGDLS and CDR2 YYNGEE. V lost 2 bases and J lost 2, with 10 bases in between. The CDR3 DNA reads TGTGCCAGCAGCGTGGCAGGACAGCAAGAGACCCAGTACTTC. This encodes CASSVAGQQETQYF.

In its sample, this clone was seen once. J is TRBJ2-7 and V is TRBV7-6, with 11 bases fitting TRBD2. V was clipped by 3 bases and J by 4 bases; unmatched bases: 5. Germline V gene sequence: CDR1 SGHVS, CDR2 FNYEAQ. The CDR3 has 15 residues. Written as DNA, the CDR3 is TGTGCCAGCAGCTTGCTAGCGGGGGGCCGTTACGAGCAGTACTTC. Its protein product is CASSLLAGGRYEQYF.